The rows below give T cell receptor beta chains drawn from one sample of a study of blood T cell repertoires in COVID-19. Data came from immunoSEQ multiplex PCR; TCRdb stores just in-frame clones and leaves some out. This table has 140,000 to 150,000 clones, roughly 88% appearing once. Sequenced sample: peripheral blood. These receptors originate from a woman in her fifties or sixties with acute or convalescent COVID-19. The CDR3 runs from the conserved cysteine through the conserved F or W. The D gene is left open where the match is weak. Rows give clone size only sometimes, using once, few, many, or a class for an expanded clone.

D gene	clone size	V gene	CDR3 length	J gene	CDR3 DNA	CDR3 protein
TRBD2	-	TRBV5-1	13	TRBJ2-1	TGCGCCAGCAGCTTGATGGGGTTAGCGGGAGAATTCTTC	CASSLMGLAGEFF
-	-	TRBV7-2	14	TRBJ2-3	TGTGCCAGCAGCTTTGGCGGGACCACAGATACGCAGTATTTT	CASSFGGTTDTQYF
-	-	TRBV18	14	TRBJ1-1	TGTGCCAGCTCACCAGCAGGGTCGAACACTGAAGCTTTCTTT	CASSPAGSNTEAFF
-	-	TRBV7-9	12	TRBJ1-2	TGTGCCAGCAGCTTACGCAGCTATGGCTACACCTTC	CASSLRSYGYTF
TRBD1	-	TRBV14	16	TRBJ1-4	TGTGCCAGCATGAATTCCGGCAGGGGGCTTCAGGAAAAACTGTTTTTT	CASMNSGRGLQEKLFF
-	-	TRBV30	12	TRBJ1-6	TGTGCCTGGCAAGCGACTGGTTCACCCCTCCACTTT	CAWQATGSPLHF
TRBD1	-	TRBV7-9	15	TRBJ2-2	TGTGCCAGCAGCCCGCGACAGGGAAGGACCGGGGAGCTGTTTTTT	CASSPRQGRTGELFF
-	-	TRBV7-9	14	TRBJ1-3	TGTGCCAGCAGCTTCAGGCAGTCTGGAAACACCATATATTTT	CASSFRQSGNTIYF
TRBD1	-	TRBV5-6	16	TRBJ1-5	TGTGCCAGCAGCATAGGGACAGGGGGGAGCAATCAGCCCCAGCATTTT	CASSIGTGGSNQPQHF
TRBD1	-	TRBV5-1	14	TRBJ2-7	TGCGCCAGCAGCGCTGGACAGGGGGGCTACGAGCAGTACTTC	CASSAGQGGYEQYF
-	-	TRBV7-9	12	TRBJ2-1	TGTGCCAGCAGCCTAGGGGGAGAGAGGGAGTTCTTC	CASSLGGEREFF
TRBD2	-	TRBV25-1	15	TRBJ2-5	TGTGCCAGCTCCGGACTAGCGGGGGGCGTAGAGACCCAGTACTTC	CASSGLAGGVETQYF
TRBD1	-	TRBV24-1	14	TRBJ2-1	TGTGCCACCAGTGACAAGGGACAGGGGGATGAGCAGTTCTTC	CATSDKGQGDEQFF
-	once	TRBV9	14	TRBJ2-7	TGTGCCAGCAGCGGGAGGAGTCGGGAAGACGAGCAGTACTTC	CASSGRSREDEQYF
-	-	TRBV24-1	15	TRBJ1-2	TGTGCCACCAGTGCTCGGGACTCCCCTGGCTATGGCTACACCTTC	CATSARDSPGYGYTF
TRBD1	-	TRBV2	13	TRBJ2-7	TGTGCCAGCAGTGTCGCGACAGGGGCCGAGCAGTACTTC	CASSVATGAEQYF
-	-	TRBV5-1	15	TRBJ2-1	TGCGCCAGCAGCCCAGCGAGTTACTCCTACAATGAGCAGTTCTTC	CASSPASYSYNEQFF
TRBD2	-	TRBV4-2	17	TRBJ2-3	TGTGCCAGCAGCCAAGATCTGCCTAGCGGCTACACAGATACGCAGTATTTT	CASSQDLPSGYTDTQYF
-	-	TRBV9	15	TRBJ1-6	TGTGCCAGCAGCGTCCCAGGGACCTATAATTCACCCCTCCACTTT	CASSVPGTYNSPLHF
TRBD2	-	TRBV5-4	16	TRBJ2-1	TGTGCCAGCAGCTCGATACTAGCGGGACGCTACAATGAGCAGTTCTTC	CASSSILAGRYNEQFF
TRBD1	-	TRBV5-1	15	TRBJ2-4	TGCGCCAGCAGCTGGTCCGGGACAGGGTCGAACATTCAGTACTTC	CASSWSGTGSNIQYF
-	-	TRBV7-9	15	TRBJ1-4	TGTGCCAGCAGCTTAGTGGGGGCCACTAATGAAAAACTGTTTTTT	CASSLVGATNEKLFF
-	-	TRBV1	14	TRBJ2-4	TGCACCAGCAGCCCGACAGGGGGCGCGAACATTCAGTACTTC	CTSSPTGGANIQYF
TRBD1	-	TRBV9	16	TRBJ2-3	TGTGCCAGCAGCATACGGACAGGGCTTGGCACAGATACGCAGTATTTT	CASSIRTGLGTDTQYF
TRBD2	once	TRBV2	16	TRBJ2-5	TGTGCCACTCAGCCGGGACTAGCGGGGGCGGGAGAGACCCAGTACTTC	CATQPGLAGAGETQYF
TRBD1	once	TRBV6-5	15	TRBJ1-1	TGTGCCAGCAGCCCCCCAGACAGGGGAATCACTGAAGCTTTCTTT	CASSPPDRGITEAFF
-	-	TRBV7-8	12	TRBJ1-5	TGTGCCAGCAGCCCCTTCGGGCAGCCCCAGCATTTT	CASSPFGQPQHF
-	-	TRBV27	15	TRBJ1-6	TGTGCCAGCAGTTTCTGGGCAGGGGATAATTCACCCCTCCACTTT	CASSFWAGDNSPLHF
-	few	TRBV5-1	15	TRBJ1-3	TGCGCCAGCAGCTTGTACGCCGGCTCTGGAAACACCATATATTTT	CASSLYAGSGNTIYF
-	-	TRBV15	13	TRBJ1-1	TGTGCCACCAGCAGGGACCCGACAGGTGAAGCTTTCTTT	CATSRDPTGEAFF
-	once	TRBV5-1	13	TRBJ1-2	TGCGCCAGCAGCTTACTAGAAAACTATGGCTACACCTTC	CASSLLENYGYTF
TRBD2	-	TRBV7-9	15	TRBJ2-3	TGTGCCAGCAGCTTAGTAGCGGGTAGCACAGATACGCAGTATTTT	CASSLVAGSTDTQYF
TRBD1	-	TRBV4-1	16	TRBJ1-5	TGCGCCAGCAGCCAAGAGGGACAGGGCGGCGATCAGCCCCAGCATTTT	CASSQEGQGGDQPQHF